The 27 T cell receptor beta chains in this list originate from one sample, sequenced in a study of blood T cell repertoires in COVID-19. Measured with immunoSEQ multiplex PCR; TCRdb has only the in-frame clones, and not every one. The sample lists 200,000 to 250,000 clones; approximately 91% were seen once. The sample consisted of peripheral blood. These receptors all come from a woman aged 55-75 years with acute or convalescent COVID-19.

This chain uses TRBV15 with TRBJ2-7, with 7 bases aligning to TRBD1. CDR3 length: 15 residues. The germline CDR1 and CDR2 sequences are LNHNV and YYDKDF (reference sequence). J was trimmed by 5 bases and V by 2 bases; bases with no gene match: 9. CDR3 residues: CATSRSLDRFDEQYF. In DNA, the CDR3 is TGTGCCACCAGCAGATCCTTGGACAGGTTCGACGAGCAGTACTTC.

As concerns this clone: This same CDR3 is encoded by further DNA sequences in the sample. The CDR3, as DNA: TGTGCCAGCAGCCAGCAGGGGAGCAATCAGCCCCAGCATTTT. The encoded protein is CASSQQGSNQPQHF. The rearrangement uses TRBV3-1 (or the pseudogene TRBV3-2) and TRBJ1-5, with a weak D call TRBD1 (6 bases). Per the germline V gene, CDR1 is LGHDT and CDR2 is YNNKEL (reference sequence). The CDR3 contains 14 residues. The ends were cut back, 3 bases at V and 1 base at J, with 7 bases in the middle.

The chain combines TRBV6-5 with TRBJ1-5, with D possibly TRBD1 on 6 matching bases. There are 13 residues in the CDR3. Germline lookup yields CDR1 MNHEY and CDR2 SVGAGI. V gave up 8 bases and J gave up 4 bases, with 12 bases separating them. CDR3 bases: TGTGCCAGCTCAGGGGACGGTAATCAGCCCCAGCATTTT. Its translation is CASSGDGNQPQHF.

The rearrangement links TRBV10-1 to TRBJ1-3, with D unclear. V lost 0 bases and J 0 bases, leaving 6 bases between the germline ends. CDR1 is WNHNN and CDR2 is SYGVQD in the germline V gene (reference sequence). The CDR3 is made up of 15 amino acids. For the CDR3, the DNA is TGCGCCAGCAGTGAGTCTGGGAGCTCTGGAAACACCATATATTTT. Translated, it gives CASSESGSSGNTIYF.

The chain uses TRBV7-9 and TRBJ2-2, with 8 nucleotides matching TRBD2. This CDR3 has 16 amino acids. Trimming removed 3 bases from V and 4 bases from J; junction bases left unmatched: 7. Germline CDR1 reads SEHNR; CDR2 reads FQNEAQ (reference sequence). The CDR3 DNA reads TGTGCCAGCAGCTTGGGACTAGTCCGAACCACCGGGGAGCTGTTTTTT. Its translation: CASSLGLVRTTGELFF.

The J gene is TRBJ1-2, the V gene TRBV6-5; D is possibly TRBD1 (6 bases). Trimming removed 2 bases from V and 8 bases from J, with 12 bases in between. CDR1 MNHEY and CDR2 SVGAGI come from the germline V gene. CDR3 length equals 13 residues. CDR3 nucleotides: TGTGCCAGCAGTTACGACAGGACTGAGGGCTACACCTTC. Residues: CASSYDRTEGYTF.

The rearrangement joins TRBV14 to TRBJ2-7; a possible D gene is TRBD1 (6 bases). The CDR3 extends over 15 amino acids. Trimming took 1 base from V and 6 from J, leaving 16 bases between them. Germline assignment: CDR1 SGHDN and CDR2 FVKESK. The CDR3 loop reads CASSQAGPGVSEQYF. CDR3 in DNA: TGTGCCAGCAGCCAAGCGGGACCAGGGGTTAGCGAGCAGTACTTC. Complete variable domain (other parts from reference TRBV14 and TRBJ2-7): EAGVTQFPSHSVIEKGQTVTLRCDPISGHDNLYWYRRVMGKEIKFLLHFVKESKQDESGMPNNRFLAERTGGTYSTLKVQPAELEDSGVYFCASSQAGPGVSEQYFGPGTRLTVT.

V gene TRBV19 combines with J gene TRBJ1-1, with TRBD1 as a possible D gene (5 bases). Germline CDR1 is LNHDA and CDR2 is SQIVND (reference sequence). The CDR3 runs 14 residues. The V end was cut by 5 bases, the J end by 1 base, with 11 bases between. The CDR3 DNA follows: TGTGCCAGTAGTTCGGGACTCAGGAACACTGAAGCTTTCTTT. This sequence encodes CASSSGLRNTEAFF.

The rearrangement joins TRBV6-5 to TRBJ1-3; D call uncertain. CDR1 is MNHEY and CDR2 is SVGAGI in the germline V gene. This CDR3 has 14 residues. V was cut by 0 bases and J by 0 bases, with 3 bases left in between. The CDR3 bases are TGTGCCAGCAGTTACTCCAGCTCTGGAAACACCATATATTTT. It specifies CASSYSSSGNTIYF.

This clone was counted between two and nine times. V is TRBV9 and J is TRBJ2-4; unclear D gene. The CDR3 consists of 14 residues. Per the germline V gene, CDR1 is SGDLS and CDR2 is YYNGEE. Trimming pared 4 bases from V and 3 bases from J, leaving 11 bases between. The CDR3, as DNA: TGTGCCAGCAGCACCAGCAGAGGCAAAAACATTCAGTACTTC. Its translation is CASSTSRGKNIQYF.

The chain recombines TRBV15 with TRBJ1-2; possible D gene TRBD1, 6 bases. V was clipped by 0 bases and J by 9 bases, with 17 bases between them. Germline CDR1 LNHNV, CDR2 YYDKDF (reference sequence). This CDR3 contains 15 residues. Here the CDR3 DNA reads TGTGCCACCAGCAGAGATCTGTCCCAGGGGAGAAGCTACACCTTC. It encodes CATSRDLSQGRSYTF.

The V and J genes are TRBV11-2 and TRBJ1-1, with 10 bases lining up with TRBD1. Unmatched junction bases numbered 4, after V lost 4 bases and J lost 5 bases. CDR3 length equals 14 residues. Per germline, CDR1 SGHAT and CDR2 FQNNGV. CDR3 residues: CASSSDRGRTEAFF. CDR3 nucleotides: TGTGCCAGCAGCTCGGACAGGGGGAGAACTGAAGCTTTCTTT.

The CDR3 region is CASSSGGPYNEQFF. The CDR3 DNA follows: TGCGCCAGCAGCTCGGGGGGGCCCTACAATGAGCAGTTCTTC. The chain is built from TRBV5-1 and TRBJ2-1; the match to TRBD2 covers 8 bases. The CDR3 loop spans 14 amino acids. With 3 bases clipped from V and 2 bases from J, the junction kept 1 base outside the gene matches. The V gene's germline CDR1 is SGHRS and CDR2 YFSETQ. The full variable domain, its missing parts supplied by reference TRBV5-1 and TRBJ2-1, is KAGVTQTPRYLIKTRGQQVTLSCSPISGHRSVSWYQQTPGQGLQFLFEYFSETQRNKGNFPGRFSGRQFSNSRSEMNVSTLELGDSALYLCASSSGGPYNEQFFGPGTRLTVL.

The rearrangement links TRBV24-1 to TRBJ2-2; no clear D gene. The germline CDR1 and CDR2 sequences are KGHDR and SFDVKD. Trimming took 1 base from V and 6 from J, leaving 8 bases between them. The CDR3 totals 14 residues. The CDR3 is CATSDFRVSGELFF. DNA of the CDR3: TGTGCCACCAGTGATTTTCGGGTGTCCGGGGAGCTGTTTTTT.

V is TRBV5-1 and J is TRBJ2-1; TRBD2 matches at 7 bases. The junction had 7 bases not matched to a gene; V was cut back by 0 bases and J by 4 bases. This CDR3 comprises 16 residues. CDR1 is SGHRS and CDR2 is YFSETQ in the germline V gene. The CDR3 DNA sequence: TGCGCCAGCAGCTTGGTATCGGGAGGATATTACAATGAGCAGTTCTTC. This encodes CASSLVSGGYYNEQFF.

This chain uses TRBV24-1 with TRBJ2-1; 10 nucleotides agree with TRBD2. Per germline, CDR1 KGHDR and CDR2 SFDVKD. The CDR3 consists of 16 residues. The trim removed 2 bases at V and 8 bases at J, leaving 8 bases unmatched. Here the CDR3 reads CATSDSASGSLYEQFF. The CDR3 DNA reads as TGTGCCACCAGTGATTCGGCTAGCGGGAGTCTCTATGAGCAGTTCTTC.

The chain combines TRBV15 with TRBJ2-4; 9 nucleotides agree with TRBD1. Germline V CDR1 and CDR2: LNHNV, YYDKDF (reference sequence). The CDR3 is 15 amino acids. With 1 base clipped from V and 7 bases from J, the junction kept 5 bases outside the gene matches. For the CDR3, the DNA is TGTGCCACCAGCAGAGGGGGGACAGGGATGAACATTCAGTACTTC. Amino acids: CATSRGGTGMNIQYF.

This clone was counted a single time. V is TRBV4-2 and J is TRBJ1-1; tentatively, D is TRBD1 (6 bases). The CDR3 length is 18 residues. V lost 0 bases and J lost 1, with 18 bases in between. Germline loops: CDR1 LGHNA, CDR2 YNFKEQ. The CDR3 DNA reads TGTGCCAGCAGCCAAGATCTTCTCCCGGGACAAGGGAACACTGAAGCTTTCTTT. Translating it yields CASSQDLLPGQGNTEAFF.

The CDR3 sequence is CASSVTYEQYF. The CDR3 DNA sequence: TGTGCCAGCAGCGTCACCTACGAGCAGTACTTC. The chain uses TRBV6-2 or TRBV6-3 and TRBJ2-7; the D is unclear. CDR1 and CDR2 (germline): MNHEY, SVGEGT. Trimming pared 6 bases from V and 2 bases from J, leaving 5 bases between. This CDR3 spans 11 amino acids.

This sequence joins TRBV5-1 and TRBJ1-6; TRBD1 might be the D (6 bases). Germline V lookup: CDR1 SGHRS, CDR2 YFSETQ. The CDR3 is 16 residues long. V lost 4 bases, J lost 0 bases, and 11 bases lay in between. CDR3 sequence (DNA): TGCGCCAGCAGCCCACAGGGAAGCTCCTATAATTCACCCCTCCACTTT. Its protein is CASSPQGSSYNSPLHF.

The chain combines TRBV25-1 with TRBJ2-6; D perhaps matches TRBD2 (5 bases). Germline CDR1 MGHDK, CDR2 SYGVNS. V lost 4 bases to trimming and J lost 0 bases, with 13 bases between them. This CDR3 contains 17 residues. The CDR3 DNA sequence: TGTGCCAGCAGTGGACTCCAGAGGGACTCTGGGGCCAACGTCCTGACTTTC. Protein sequence: CASSGLQRDSGANVLTF.

This clone was observed a single time. The DNA for the CDR3 is TGTGCCAGCAGTTACTCGAACACCGCGAACACCGGGGAGCTGTTTTTT. Translation: CASSYSNTANTGELFF. V usage is TRBV6-5 and J usage is TRBJ2-2; D gene unclear. From germline, CDR1 is MNHEY and CDR2 SVGAGI. Trimming shortened V by 0 bases and J by 0 bases, and 8 bases separated the two germline ends. This CDR3 contains 16 residues.

This sequence joins TRBV7-3 and TRBJ2-7; 8 bases line up with TRBD1. The length of the CDR3 is 15 residues. Looked up from germline, CDR1 is SGHTA and CDR2 is FQGTGA. V gave up 1 base and J gave up 0 bases; unmatched junction bases: 2. The CDR3 bases are TGTGCCAGCAGCTTAAGGGGGACAGGCTCCTACGAGCAGTACTTC. This translates into CASSLRGTGSYEQYF.

This clone was recorded at least ten times. The chain uses TRBV11-2 and TRBJ2-7; maybe TRBD2 (5 bases). The germline gives CDR1 SGHAT, CDR2 FQNNGV. Trimming removed 8 bases from V and 5 bases from J, with 19 bases in between. The CDR3 is 14 amino acids. The CDR3 nucleotides read TGTGCCAGCCGGGGATTCGGCTGGGCCCACGAGCAGTACTTC. The encoded protein is CASRGFGWAHEQYF.

The chain carries TRBV28 and TRBJ1-6; TRBD1 agrees at 10 bases. V was pared by 4 bases and J by 10 bases, with 7 bases of the junction left unmatched. Germline loops: CDR1 MDHEN, CDR2 SYDVKM. The CDR3 has 15 residues. CDR3 amino acids: CASSSPGQGGSPLHF. The CDR3 coding sequence is TGTGCCAGCAGTTCCCCTGGACAGGGGGGCTCACCCCTCCACTTT.

This sequence joins TRBV6-5 and TRBJ1-2; D not certain. The germline V gene encodes CDR1 MNHEY and CDR2 SVGAGI. V shed 2 bases and J shed 4 bases, with 11 bases lying between them. The CDR3 contains 14 residues. CDR3 nucleotide sequence: TGTGCCAGCAGTTACGGCGGGCGCGGCTATGGCTACACCTTC. It translates to CASSYGGRGYGYTF.

V is TRBV25-1 and J is TRBJ2-1; perhaps TRBD2 as D (6 bases). The CDR3 sequence is 14 residues long. Deletions cut 5 bases from V and 4 bases from J, with 12 bases between. Germline loops: CDR1 MGHDK, CDR2 SYGVNS. The CDR3 loop reads CASSFGSGYNEQFF. CDR3 DNA: TGTGCCAGCAGTTTCGGGAGTGGGTACAATGAGCAGTTCTTC. The entire variable domain, with the rest obtained from reference TRBV25-1 and TRBJ2-1, is as follows: EADIYQTPRYLVIGTGKKITLECSQTMGHDKMYWYQQDPGMELHLIHYSYGVNSTEKGDLSSESTVSRIRTEHFPLTLESARPSHTSQYLCASSFGSGYNEQFFGPGTRLTVL.